This TCR beta chain was sequenced in a study of Tregs in tolerant kidney transplant recipients (dated by TCRdb to between 2018 and 2020). Some background on the complete study: The study applied TCRbeta sequencing to find donor-specific regulatory T cells before combined kidney and bone marrow transplantation and then followed those same cells after transplant. In 3 healthy controls, several methods of expanding Tregs specific for an allogeneic donor were compared by TCRbeta repertoire sequencing.

As regards this clone: Its recognized antigen is unknown. Qualities for individual bases were not recorded, and no much larger clone is one base off.

Based on the germline V gene, the CDR1 and CDR2 sequences are SGHRS and YFSETQ. From the cysteine through the phenylalanine, the CDR3 covers 15 amino acids. The sequence is cut down to CDR3 DNA, 45 bases in frame from base 1. V and J are trimmed by 0 bases and 5 bases, and the gene matches miss 4 bases of the junction. For TCRbeta CDR3 sequencing, genomic DNA from the sorted cells was extracted using the QIAGEN DNeasy Blood and Tissue Kit. High-throughput TCRbeta CDR3 sequencing, including PCR amplification with bias correction and internal controls, was performed commercially through immunoSEQ. Concerning the study's data processing: Unique productive TCRbeta sequences were defined by CDR3 nucleotide sequence when primers matched and otherwise by CDR3 amino acid sequence together with Vbeta and Jbeta genes. To correct sorting error, sequences shared between sorted populations at a frequency ratio of 2:1 or less were removed; the rest were assigned to the higher population. Donor-reactive sequences were defined as at least 5-fold expanded in CFSE-low cells versus unstimulated cells, with frequency of at least 0.01% in CFSE-low cells. Jensen-Shannon divergence calculated on the top 100 TCRbeta sequences ranked by frequency was used to measure repertoire divergence. For samples with multiple sequencing runs, sorting error was corrected in each run separately before the runs were combined. TCRdb took this table from immuneACCESS and kept in-frame rearrangements with V and J called. Such tables lack part of the clones; where checked against another copy, unresolved V genes explain under half of the gap, and the rest is unexplained. V and J calls and clone size are as listed in that table; D and trimming were resolved from the DNA. This sample comprises 75,000 to 100,000 clones, approximately 90% of them detected only once. 4.7% of the sample rests with the top ten.

Results the study describes overall, beyond this receptor: Biological reproducibility was not directly assessed, although technical replication error appeared to be minimal. Expanding Tregs with activated donor B cells appeared to identify the most biologically relevant and donor-specific TCRbeta repertoire. The study was constrained by small patient numbers, and validation of the findings is required in larger populations and under other immunosuppression protocols.

Thawed PBMCs were FACS-sorted into unstimulated Tregs (CD4+CD25+CD127-), CD4+ non-Tregs (CD4+CD25-), CD4 cells and CD8 cells. Blood from healthy controls was obtained either as purchased buffy coats or from healthy volunteers. Healthy control blood was processed to PBMCs with a Ficoll density gradient and then cryopreserved, whereas patient PBMCs were collected both before and after transplant. The V and J segments used are TRBV5-1 and TRBJ2-3; the junction holds 9 bases that match TRBD2. The TCR sequence derives from a human donor in good health. Material: CD8+ T cells from blood. The CDR3 here reads CASSLVGLAIDTQYF. Read as DNA, the sequence is TGCGCCAGCAGCTTGGTAGGACTAGCGATAGATACGCAGTATTTT.